These T cell receptor beta chains were read from a single sample in a study of cytomegalovirus exposure and HLA in healthy donors. Here immunoSEQ multiplex PCR was the method, and the copy in TCRdb shows in-frame clones only, minus some. The sample lists over 60,000 clones, more than 60% occurring once. Sequenced: PBMCs. These receptors all come from a male donor in good health and CMV-seropositive. CDR3s include the opening cysteine and the closing phenylalanine or tryptophan. The order of the fields is D gene, J gene, V gene, clone size, CDR3 protein, CDR3 DNA. A D gene is named only where the DNA matches it firmly. Clone size is stated in some rows and not others, as once, few, many or a class when expanded.

>TRBD1|TRBJ2-2|TRBV6-1|NA
CASSSTGGIRELFF
TGTGCCAGCAGTTCGACAGGGGGCATCAGGGAGCTGTTTTTT
>NA|TRBJ2-1|TRBV2|NA
CASRVSGGSYNEQFF
TGTGCCAGCAGGGTTAGCGGAGGATCCTACAATGAGCAGTTCTTC
>NA|TRBJ1-1|TRBV19|medium-sized
CASSLSGSPEAFF
TGTGCCAGTAGTCTCTCAGGGTCCCCTGAAGCTTTCTTT
>TRBD1|TRBJ2-3|TRBV15|few
CATSRGGTAGTDTQYF
TGTGCCACCAGCAGAGGTGGGACAGCTGGGACAGATACGCAGTATTTT
>TRBD1|TRBJ2-3|TRBV29-1|once
CSVQGGPSYSTDTQYF
TGCAGCGTTCAAGGGGGCCCCTCTTATAGCACAGATACGCAGTATTTT
>NA|TRBJ2-3|TRBV29-1|NA
CSVVISGSTDTQYF
TGCAGCGTTGTCATCAGCGGGAGCACAGATACGCAGTATTTT
>NA|TRBJ1-1|TRBV5-1|NA
CASSLGASNTEAFF
TGCGCCAGCAGCTTGGGGGCCTCGAACACTGAAGCTTTCTTT
>NA|TRBJ1-4|TRBV18|NA
CASSATNEKLFF
TGTGCCAGCTCCGCAACTAATGAAAAACTGTTTTTT
>NA|TRBJ1-4|TRBV4-3|NA
CASSQDRPGGGEKLFF
TGCGCCAGCAGCCAAGATCGGCCGGGGGGCGGTGAAAAACTGTTTTTT
>NA|TRBJ1-1|TRBV5-6|NA
CASSPIAGADTEAFF
TGTGCCAGCAGCCCCATCGCAGGGGCCGACACTGAAGCTTTCTTT
>TRBD1|TRBJ2-7|TRBV7-9|NA
CASSRPGQGTYEQYF
TGTGCCAGCAGCCGACCGGGACAGGGGACCTACGAGCAGTACTTC
>TRBD1|TRBJ1-2|TRBV10-3|few
CAISRGQGADGYTF
TGTGCCATCAGCAGGGGACAGGGGGCCGACGGCTACACCTTC
>NA|TRBJ2-1|TRBV15|NA
CATSRNLASGNEQFF
TGTGCCACCAGCAGAAACTTGGCTTCGGGGAATGAGCAGTTCTTC